What follows are 15 T cell receptor beta chains derived from one specimen sequenced in a study of vaccination effects on CD4 cells after COVID-19. Before any sequencing was done, the ViraFEST assay used viral peptide pools to expand antigen-specific CD4+ T cells. After less than 11 days in culture, the CD4+ T cells were isolated. In the vaccine recipients, nucleocapsid antibodies were negative and there was no prior SARS-CoV-2 infection. Generated by immunoSEQ multiplex PCR, the TCRdb table keeps only in-frame clones and is missing some. The sample holds about 52,000 clones, roughly three quarters seen once. These receptors' targets are unknown. The sample in question was CD4+ T cells from PBMCs cultured with HCoV-OC43 spike peptides, obtained before COVID-19 vaccination. Subset meaning: HCoV-OC43 spike overlapping peptide pool stimulation. The receptors were gathered from a human donor who received a COVID-19 vaccine.

This chain uses TRBV2 with TRBJ2-4; D gene uncertain. Trimming cost V 2 bases and J 2 bases, with 7 bases left between them. This CDR3 contains 14 residues. CDR1 is SNHLY and CDR2 is FYNNEI in the germline V gene. CDR3 in amino acids: CASSEMRSKNIQYF. The CDR3 bases are TGTGCCAGCAGTGAAATGCGGTCCAAAAACATTCAGTACTTC.

The chain carries TRBV30 and TRBJ1-6; D may be TRBD1 (5 bases). The CDR3 has 14 residues. The germline V gene has CDR1 GTSNPN and CDR2 SVGIG (reference sequence). Trimming removed 3 bases from V and 10 bases from J, with 16 bases in between. CDR3 residues: CAWRVRPGESPLHF. The CDR3 nucleotides are TGTGCCTGGAGGGTCCGCCCGGGGGAATCACCCCTCCACTTT.

The sample holds a few counts of this clone. The rearrangement uses TRBV30 and TRBJ2-2; TRBD1 is a possible D gene (6 bases). V shed 0 bases and J shed 7 bases, with 15 bases lying between them. CDR1 is GTSNPN, CDR2 SVGIG, per germline (reference sequence). This CDR3 contains 15 residues. CDR3 sequence (DNA): TGTGCCTGGAGTGTAGTCAGGGGAGTTTTCGGGGAGCTGTTTTTT. This codes for CAWSVVRGVFGELFF.

The V gene is TRBV6-5, the J gene TRBJ1-4; D unclear. The V gene lost 6 bases and the J gene lost 5 bases, with 10 bases spanning the gap. The CDR3 has 13 amino acids. Germline V lookup: CDR1 MNHEY, CDR2 SVGAGI. The CDR3 nucleotides read TGTGCCAGCAGGAGACACGAAAATGAAAAACTGTTTTTT. This gives the protein CASRRHENEKLFF.

This rearrangement joins TRBV19 to TRBJ2-4; either TRBD1 or TRBD2 may supply D (5 bases each). The CDR3 has 15 residues. Germline CDR1 LNHDA, CDR2 SQIVND (reference sequence). V lost 3 bases, J lost 0 bases, and 9 bases lay in between. The CDR3: CASSIRGEAKNIQYF. The CDR3, as DNA: TGTGCCAGTAGTATTAGGGGAGAAGCCAAAAACATTCAGTACTTC.

This clone showed up just a few times. This chain links TRBV7-9 with TRBJ1-6; possibly TRBD1 for D (5 bases). Germline-derived CDR1 and CDR2 are SEHNR and FQNEAQ (reference sequence). There are 14 residues in the CDR3. The ends were cut back, 8 bases at V and 5 bases at J, with 13 bases in the middle. The CDR3 region is CASGKGANNSPLHF. In DNA form, the CDR3 reads TGTGCCAGCGGGAAAGGGGCAAATAATTCACCCCTCCACTTT.

This chain joins TRBV7-2 and TRBJ1-4, with 7 bases lining up with TRBD1. Trimming removed 5 bases from V and 8 bases from J; junction bases left unmatched: 8. The CDR3 length is 14 residues. Germline-derived CDR1 and CDR2 are SGHTA and FQGNSA. The CDR3 sequence is CASSQGGGREKLFF. The CDR3 DNA sequence: TGTGCCAGCAGCCAGGGGGGAGGTCGAGAAAAACTGTTTTTT. The full variable domain, rest sourced from reference TRBV7-2 and TRBJ1-4, is GAGVSQSPSNKVTEKGKDVELRCDPISGHTALYWYRQSLGQGLEFLIYFQGNSAPDKSGLPSDRFSAERTGGSVSTLTIQRTQQEDSAVYLCASSQGGGREKLFFGSGTQLSVL.

The rearrangement uses TRBV5-1 and TRBJ1-1, with D hard to call. The germline CDR1 and CDR2 sequences are SGHRS and YFSETQ. Trimming removed 4 bases from V and 7 bases from J, with 17 bases in between. There are 14 residues in the CDR3. The CDR3 spells CASSPEVGRGEAFF. The CDR3 nucleotides read TGCGCCAGCAGCCCGGAGGTAGGGCGGGGTGAAGCTTTCTTT.

The chain carries TRBV5-5 and TRBJ1-4; TRBD1 agrees at 7 bases. V lost 3 bases, J lost 7 bases, and 6 bases stayed unmatched. The germline V gene encodes CDR1 SGHKS and CDR2 YYEKEE (reference sequence). This CDR3 is built from 14 residues. The CDR3 DNA sequence: TGTGCCAGCAGCTCTAGACAGGGTGCTGAAAAACTGTTTTTT. This sequence encodes CASSSRQGAEKLFF.

This sequence joins TRBV4-2 and TRBJ1-5; D is undetermined. Trimming took 1 base from V and 1 from J, leaving 11 bases between them. The CDR3 has 16 residues. The germline CDR1 and CDR2 sequences are LGHNA and YNFKEQ. The CDR3 region is CASSQAIVESNQPQHF. DNA for the CDR3: TGTGCCAGCAGCCAAGCGATAGTAGAGAGCAATCAGCCCCAGCATTTT.

This CDR3 is CSAGDRAGANVLTF. CDR3 nucleotide sequence: TGCAGCGCCGGGGACAGGGCCGGGGCCAACGTCCTGACTTTC. The chain recombines TRBV29-1 with TRBJ2-6; 9 bases agree with TRBD1. V was clipped by 7 bases and J by 4 bases; unmatched bases: 5. Germline-derived CDR1 and CDR2 are SQVTM and ANQGSEA. The CDR3 runs to 14 residues.

This clone was seen more than once but under ten times. This rearrangement joins TRBV7-9 to TRBJ1-1; D gene unclear. CDR1 and CDR2 (germline): SEHNR, FQNEAQ (reference sequence). There are 12 residues in the CDR3. V lost 1 base, J lost 5 bases, and 5 bases lay in between. CDR3 nucleotide sequence: TGTGCCAGCAGCTTAGAGCAGACTGAAGCTTTCTTT. Its protein is CASSLEQTEAFF.

The V gene is TRBV18, the J gene TRBJ2-1; D perhaps matches TRBD2 (5 bases). Germline V gene data show CDR1 as KGHSH and CDR2 as LQKENI. The CDR3 has 13 residues. V gave up 2 bases and J gave up 8 bases, with 10 bases separating them. The DNA for the CDR3 is TGTGCCAGCTCACCAAATTTGCGGGATGAGCAGTTCTTC. Its protein is CASSPNLRDEQFF.

CDR3 DNA sequence: TGCGCCAGCAGCCAAGTTCACACTACCTACAATGAGCAGTTCTTC. It is translated as CASSQVHTTYNEQFF. V and J are TRBV4-1 and TRBJ2-1; D is unresolved. The CDR3 runs to 15 residues. Germline V gene sequence: CDR1 MGHRA, CDR2 YSYEKL. V lost 1 base to trimming and J lost 2 bases, with 9 bases between them.

The chain joins TRBV19 to TRBJ1-6; possibly TRBD1 for D (5 bases). Deletions cut 3 bases from V and 5 bases from J, with 11 bases between. The length of the CDR3 is 15 residues. Looked up from germline, CDR1 is LNHDA and CDR2 is SQIVND (reference sequence). For the CDR3, the DNA is TGTGCCAGTAGTATTCTGGACAAGGATAATTCACCCCTCCACTTT. This sequence encodes CASSILDKDNSPLHF.